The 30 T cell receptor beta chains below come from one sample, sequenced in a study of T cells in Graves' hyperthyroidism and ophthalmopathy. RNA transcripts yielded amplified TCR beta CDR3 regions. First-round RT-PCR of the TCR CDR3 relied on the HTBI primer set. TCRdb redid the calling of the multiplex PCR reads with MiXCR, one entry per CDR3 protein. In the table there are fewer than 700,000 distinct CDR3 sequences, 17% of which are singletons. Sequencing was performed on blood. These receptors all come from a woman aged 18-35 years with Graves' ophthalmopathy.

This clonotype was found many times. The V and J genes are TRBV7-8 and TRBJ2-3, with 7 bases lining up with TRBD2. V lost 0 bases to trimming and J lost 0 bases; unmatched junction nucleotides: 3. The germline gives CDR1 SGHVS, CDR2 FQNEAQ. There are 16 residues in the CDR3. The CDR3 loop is CASSLARRGSTDTQYF. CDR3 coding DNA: TGTGCCAGCAGCTTAGCACGGCGGGGGAGCACAGATACGCAGTATTTT.

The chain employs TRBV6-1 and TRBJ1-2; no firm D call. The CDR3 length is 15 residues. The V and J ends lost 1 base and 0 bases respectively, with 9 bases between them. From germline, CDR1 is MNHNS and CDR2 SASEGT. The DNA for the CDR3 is TGTGCCAGCAGTGAAGAGGTCAGCGCTAACTATGGCTACACCTTC. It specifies CASSEEVSANYGYTF.

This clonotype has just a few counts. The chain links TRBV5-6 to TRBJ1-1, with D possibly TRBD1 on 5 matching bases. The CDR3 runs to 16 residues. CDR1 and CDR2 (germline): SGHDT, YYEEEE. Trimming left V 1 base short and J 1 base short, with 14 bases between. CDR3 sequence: CASSLKGTWRNTEAFF. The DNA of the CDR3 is TGTGCCAGCAGCTTGAAGGGGACTTGGAGGAACACTGAAGCTTTCTTT.

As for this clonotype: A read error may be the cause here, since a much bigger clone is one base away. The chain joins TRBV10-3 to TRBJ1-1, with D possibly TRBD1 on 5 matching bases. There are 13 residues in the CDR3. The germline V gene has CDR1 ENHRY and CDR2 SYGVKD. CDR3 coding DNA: TGTGCCATCAGTGGTGGGGGGAACACTCAAGCTTTCTTT. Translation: CAISGGGNTQAFF.

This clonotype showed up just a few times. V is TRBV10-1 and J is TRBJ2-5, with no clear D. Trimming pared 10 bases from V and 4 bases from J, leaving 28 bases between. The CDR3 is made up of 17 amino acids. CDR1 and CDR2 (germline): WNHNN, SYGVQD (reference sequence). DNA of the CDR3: TGCGCCAACCTGGTCCCCTATAAGGACCCCGCGCGAGAGACCCAGTACTTC. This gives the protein CANLVPYKDPARETQYF.

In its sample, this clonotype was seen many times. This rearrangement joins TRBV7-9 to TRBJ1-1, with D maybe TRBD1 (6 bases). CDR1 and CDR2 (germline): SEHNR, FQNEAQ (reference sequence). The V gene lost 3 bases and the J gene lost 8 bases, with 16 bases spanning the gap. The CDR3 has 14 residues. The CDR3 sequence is CASSLMGGVGEAFF. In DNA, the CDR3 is TGTGCCAGCAGCTTGATGGGGGGCGTAGGGGAAGCTTTCTTT.

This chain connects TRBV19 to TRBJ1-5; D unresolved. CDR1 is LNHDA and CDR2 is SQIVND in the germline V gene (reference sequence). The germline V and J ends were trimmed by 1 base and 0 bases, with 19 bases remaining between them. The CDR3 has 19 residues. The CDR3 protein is CASSIARSTEKHSNQPQHF. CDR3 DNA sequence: TGTGCCAGTAGTATAGCTAGGTCAACAGAAAAACATAGCAATCAGCCCCAGCATTTT. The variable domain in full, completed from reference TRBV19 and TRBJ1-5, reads DGGITQSPKYLFRKEGQNVTLSCEQNLNHDAMYWYRQDPGQGLRLIYYSQIVNDFQKGDIAEGYSVSREKKESFPLTVTSAQKNPTAFYLCASSIARSTEKHSNQPQHFGDGTRLSIL.

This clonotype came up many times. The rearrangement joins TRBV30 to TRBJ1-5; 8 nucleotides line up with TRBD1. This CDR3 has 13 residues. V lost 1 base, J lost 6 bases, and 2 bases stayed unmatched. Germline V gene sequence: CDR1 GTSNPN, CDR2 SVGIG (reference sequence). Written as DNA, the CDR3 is TGTGCCTGGAGTGGTACAGGGGGTCAGCCCCAGCATTTT. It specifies CAWSGTGGQPQHF.

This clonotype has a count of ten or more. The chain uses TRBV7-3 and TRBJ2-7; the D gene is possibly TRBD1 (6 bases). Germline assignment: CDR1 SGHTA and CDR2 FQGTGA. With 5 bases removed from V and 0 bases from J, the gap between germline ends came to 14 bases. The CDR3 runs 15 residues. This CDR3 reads CASSADSLFSYEQYF. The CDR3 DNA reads TGTGCCAGCAGCGCGGACAGCCTTTTCTCCTACGAGCAGTACTTC.

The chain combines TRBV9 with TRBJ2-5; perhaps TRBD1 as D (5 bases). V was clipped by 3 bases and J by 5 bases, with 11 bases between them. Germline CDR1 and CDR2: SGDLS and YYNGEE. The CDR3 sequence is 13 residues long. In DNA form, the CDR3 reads TGTGCCAGCAGCGGCAATAAGGGGGAGACCCAGTACTTC. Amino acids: CASSGNKGETQYF.

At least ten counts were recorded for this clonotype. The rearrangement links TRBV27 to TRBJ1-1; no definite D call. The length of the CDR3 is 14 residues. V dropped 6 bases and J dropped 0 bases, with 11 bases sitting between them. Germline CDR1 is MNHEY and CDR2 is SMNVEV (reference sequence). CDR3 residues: CASRDRELNTEAFF. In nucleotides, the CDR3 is TGTGCCAGCAGGGACCGAGAATTGAACACTGAAGCTTTCTTT.

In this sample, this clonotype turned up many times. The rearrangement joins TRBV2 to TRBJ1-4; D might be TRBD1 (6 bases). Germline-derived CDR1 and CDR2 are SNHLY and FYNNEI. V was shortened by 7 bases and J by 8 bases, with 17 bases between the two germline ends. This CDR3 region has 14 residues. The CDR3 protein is CASTPLDSREKLFF. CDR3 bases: TGTGCCAGCACCCCTCTGGACAGTCGGGAAAAACTGTTTTTT.

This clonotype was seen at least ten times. The CDR3 here is CSVDAGFYGYTF. CDR3 DNA sequence: TGCAGCGTTGATGCGGGGTTCTATGGCTACACCTTC. The chain employs TRBV29-1 and TRBJ1-2; D not resolved. The CDR3 length is 12 residues. Germline lookup yields CDR1 SQVTM and CDR2 ANQGSEA. The V end lost 3 bases, the J end lost 4 bases, and 9 bases lay between the germline ends.

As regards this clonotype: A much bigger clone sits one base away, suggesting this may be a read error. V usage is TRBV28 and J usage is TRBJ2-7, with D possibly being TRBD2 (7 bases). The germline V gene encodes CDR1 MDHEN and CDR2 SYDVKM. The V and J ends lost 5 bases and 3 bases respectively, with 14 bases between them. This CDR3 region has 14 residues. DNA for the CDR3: TGTGCCAGCAGTCTTTGGGAGGGGGACTACGAGCAGTACTTC. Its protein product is CASSLWEGDYEQYF.

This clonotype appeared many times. Written as DNA, the CDR3 is TGTGCCAGCAGGCCAACTGACGGGCGCACAGATACGCAGTATTTT. Protein: CASRPTDGRTDTQYF. The V gene is TRBV12-3 or TRBV12-4, the J gene TRBJ2-3; no definite D call. The V gene lost 6 bases and the J gene lost 1 base, with 14 bases spanning the gap. This CDR3 spans 15 amino acids.

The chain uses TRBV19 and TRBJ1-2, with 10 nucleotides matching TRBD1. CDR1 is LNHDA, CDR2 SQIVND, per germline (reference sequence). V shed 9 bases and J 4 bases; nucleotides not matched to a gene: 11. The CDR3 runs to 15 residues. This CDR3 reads CASTHETGGGYGYTF. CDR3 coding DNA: TGTGCCAGCACTCACGAGACAGGGGGCGGCTATGGCTACACCTTC.

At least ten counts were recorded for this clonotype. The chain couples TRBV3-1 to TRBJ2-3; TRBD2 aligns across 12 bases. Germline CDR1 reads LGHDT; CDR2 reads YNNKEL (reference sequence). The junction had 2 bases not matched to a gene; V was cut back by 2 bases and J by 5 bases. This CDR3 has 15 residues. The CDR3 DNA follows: TGTGCCAGCAGCCAAATGACTAGCGGGGGAGATACGCAGTATTTT. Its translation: CASSQMTSGGDTQYF.

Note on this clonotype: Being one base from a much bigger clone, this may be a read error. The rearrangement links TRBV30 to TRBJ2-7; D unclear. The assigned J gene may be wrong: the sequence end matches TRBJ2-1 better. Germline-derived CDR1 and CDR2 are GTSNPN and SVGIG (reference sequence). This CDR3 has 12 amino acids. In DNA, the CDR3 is TGTGCCTGGACACTGAGCTCCTACGAGCAGTTCTTC. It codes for CAWTLSSYEQFF.

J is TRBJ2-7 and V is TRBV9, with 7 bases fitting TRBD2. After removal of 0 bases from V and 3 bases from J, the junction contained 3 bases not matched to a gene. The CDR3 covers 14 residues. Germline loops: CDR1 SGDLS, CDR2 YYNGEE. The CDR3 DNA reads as TGTGCCAGCAGCGTAGATGGGGGGGTCTACGAGCAGTACTTC. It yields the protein CASSVDGGVYEQYF.

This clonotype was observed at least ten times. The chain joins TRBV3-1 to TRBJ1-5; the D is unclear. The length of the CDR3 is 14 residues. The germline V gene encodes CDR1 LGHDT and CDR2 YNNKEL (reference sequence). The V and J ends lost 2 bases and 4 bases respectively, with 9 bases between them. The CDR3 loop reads CASSQQHGNQPQHF. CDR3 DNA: TGTGCCAGCAGCCAACAACACGGTAATCAGCCCCAGCATTTT.

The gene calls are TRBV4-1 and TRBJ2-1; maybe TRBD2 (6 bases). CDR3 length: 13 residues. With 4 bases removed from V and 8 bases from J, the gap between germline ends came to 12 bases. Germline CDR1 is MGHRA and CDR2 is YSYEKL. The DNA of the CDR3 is TGCGCCAGCAGCCTGGGGGGTACGGATGAGCAGTTCTTC. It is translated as CASSLGGTDEQFF.

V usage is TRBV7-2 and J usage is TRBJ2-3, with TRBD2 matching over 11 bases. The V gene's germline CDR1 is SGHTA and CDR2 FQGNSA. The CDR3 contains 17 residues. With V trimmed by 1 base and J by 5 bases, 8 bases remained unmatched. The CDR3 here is CASSLGFSSGRRDTQYF. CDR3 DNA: TGTGCCAGCAGCTTAGGTTTTTCTAGCGGGAGGAGAGATACGCAGTATTTT.

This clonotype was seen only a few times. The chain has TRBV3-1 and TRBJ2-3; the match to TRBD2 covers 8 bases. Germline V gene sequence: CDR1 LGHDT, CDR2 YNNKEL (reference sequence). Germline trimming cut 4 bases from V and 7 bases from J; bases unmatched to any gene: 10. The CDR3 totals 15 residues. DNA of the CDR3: TGTGCCAGCAGCCCGACTAGCGAGTTTGGAAATACGCAGTATTTT. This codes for CASSPTSEFGNTQYF.

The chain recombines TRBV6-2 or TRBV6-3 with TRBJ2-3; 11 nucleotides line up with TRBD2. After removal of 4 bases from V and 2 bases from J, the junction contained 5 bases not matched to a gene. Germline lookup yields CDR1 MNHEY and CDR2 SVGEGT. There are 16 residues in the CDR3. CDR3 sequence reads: CASSLGLAAFTDTQYF. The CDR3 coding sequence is TGTGCCAGCAGTTTGGGACTAGCGGCATTCACAGATACGCAGTATTTT.

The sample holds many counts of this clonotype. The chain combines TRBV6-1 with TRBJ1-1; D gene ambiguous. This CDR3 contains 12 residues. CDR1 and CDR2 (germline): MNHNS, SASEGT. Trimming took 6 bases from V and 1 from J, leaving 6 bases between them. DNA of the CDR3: TGTGCCAGCAGAAGAGGGAACACTGAAGCTTTCTTT. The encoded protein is CASRRGNTEAFF.

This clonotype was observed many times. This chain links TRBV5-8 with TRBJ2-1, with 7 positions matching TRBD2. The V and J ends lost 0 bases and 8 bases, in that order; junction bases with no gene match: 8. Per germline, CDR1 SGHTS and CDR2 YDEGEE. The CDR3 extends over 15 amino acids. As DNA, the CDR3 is TGTGCCAGCAGCTTGGCGGGAGGAATCATCCATGAGCAGTTCTTC. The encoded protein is CASSLAGGIIHEQFF.

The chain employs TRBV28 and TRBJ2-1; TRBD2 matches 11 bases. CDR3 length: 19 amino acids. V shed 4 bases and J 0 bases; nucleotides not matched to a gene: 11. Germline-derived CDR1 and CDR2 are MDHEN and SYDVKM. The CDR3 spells CASSSTRTSGPSSYNEQFF. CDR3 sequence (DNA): TGTGCCAGCAGTTCAACCAGGACTAGCGGGCCGAGCTCCTACAATGAGCAGTTCTTC.

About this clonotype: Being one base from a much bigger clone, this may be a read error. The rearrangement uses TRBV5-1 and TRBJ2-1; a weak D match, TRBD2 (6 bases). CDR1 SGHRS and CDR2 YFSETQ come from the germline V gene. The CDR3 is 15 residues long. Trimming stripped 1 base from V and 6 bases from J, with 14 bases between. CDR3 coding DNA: TGCGCCAGCAGCTTGAGGCTAACGGGAGTCAATGAGCAGTTCTTC. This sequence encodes CASSLRLTGVNEQFF.

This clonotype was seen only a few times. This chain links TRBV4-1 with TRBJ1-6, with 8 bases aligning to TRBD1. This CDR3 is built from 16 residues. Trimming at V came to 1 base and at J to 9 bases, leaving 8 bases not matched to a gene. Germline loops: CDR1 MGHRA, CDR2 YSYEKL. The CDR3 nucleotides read TGCGCCAGCAGCCAAGCAACGGACAGGGTCAGTTCACCCCTCCACTTT. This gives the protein CASSQATDRVSSPLHF.

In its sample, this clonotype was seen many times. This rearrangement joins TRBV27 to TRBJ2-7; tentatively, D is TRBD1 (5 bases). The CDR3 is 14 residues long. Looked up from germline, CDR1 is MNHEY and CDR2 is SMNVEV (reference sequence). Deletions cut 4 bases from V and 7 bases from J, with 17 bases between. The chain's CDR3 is CASSSLPLGLEQYF. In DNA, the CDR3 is TGTGCCAGCAGTTCACTCCCATTGGGGCTGGAGCAGTACTTC.